This entry describes one T cell receptor beta chain. Its specificity is unknown. CDR3 length equals 14 residues. CDR1 MNHEY and CDR2 SVGAGI come from the germline V gene. The V end lost 2 bases, the J end lost 4 bases, and 11 bases lay between the germline ends. Every donor was a Caucasian adult from Nashville, Tennessee. The entry originates in a study of shared clonotypes between healthy human individuals. Broader study findings: Genetic and exposure-history diversity was limited by the small donor number. Some clonotypes were shared by all four sorted-subset donors, while others were not shared. The non-shared ones had lower generation probabilities than the shared ones. Researchers found naive subsets generally carried larger estimated richness than memory subsets.

The method was immunoSEQ multiplex PCR; TCRdb's version includes in-frame clones alone and lacks a portion of them. This table has 740,000 or so clones, roughly 73% appearing once. V and J are TRBV6-5 and TRBJ1-2; no clear D. Sequences were obtained from memory CD4+ T cells sorted from blood. Stated subset: CD45RA-negative fraction. The sequence derives from a woman aged 25 to 39 in good health. The CDR3 DNA sequence: TGTGCCAGCAGTTACCCGCAGGAGAGCTATGGCTACACCTTC. Translating gives CASSYPQESYGYTF.